A selection of T cell receptor beta chains follows, all from one sample in a study of T-cell memory formation after mild COVID-19. One entry per CDR3 protein results from TCRdb running MiXCR on the 5' RACE reads. The sample carries 240,000 or so distinct CDR3 sequences, over 8.5% recorded once. Sample: PBMCs or a T cell subset sorted from them (not recorded which). The source of these receptors is a man in his late teens or twenties who had mild COVID-19 (a few samples of this study predate the infection). Cell type and time point are not known. The CDR3 runs from the conserved cysteine through the conserved F or W. Clone size is stated in some rows and not others, as once, few, many or a class when expanded.

TRBV10-3	-	TRBJ1-2	CAISDRGFSNGYTF
TRBV7-9	-	TRBJ2-5	CASSLVGSLGVAQYF
TRBV29-1	-	TRBJ1-1	CSALDIQNTEAFF
TRBV6-6	few	TRBJ2-1	CASRQGMGEQFF
TRBV6-5	-	TRBJ1-2	CASSFTGGAPYGYTF
TRBV7-2	many	TRBJ2-1	CASRGNEQFF
TRBV4-1	-	TRBJ2-1	CASRSQVYNEQFF
TRBV5-1	few	TRBJ2-3	CASSPDRVTDTQYF
TRBV20-1	few	TRBJ2-5	CSATYSGREETQYF
TRBV9	few	TRBJ2-3	CASSVDRLPPADTQYF
TRBV28	-	TRBJ1-2	CASSLPQGANYGYTF
TRBV5-1	-	TRBJ2-2	CASSLGQGRTYNTGELFF
TRBV10-3	-	TRBJ1-6	CAISASQNNSPLHF
TRBV4-3	many	TRBJ1-5	CASSQTHRGLNNQPQHF
TRBV5-1	-	TRBJ2-2	CASSLGQGVTGELFF
TRBV20-1	few	TRBJ2-1	CSATGRLGSSYNEQFF
TRBV20-1	few	TRBJ2-5	CSASGGYQETQYF
TRBV7-2	few	TRBJ2-1	CASSFTRVGEHFF
TRBV20-1	-	TRBJ1-2	CSARVSIGVNYGYTF
TRBV6-2/TRBV6-3	-	TRBJ2-6	CASRTAGANVLTF
TRBV29-1	many	TRBJ2-2	CSVTGGGGELFF
TRBV6-5	few	TRBJ1-2	CASSWGQGYGYTF
TRBV7-9	many	TRBJ2-5	CASTLEWVQETQYF